These 30 T cell receptor beta chains came from one sample sequenced in a study of blood T cell repertoires in COVID-19. Repertoires were generated with immunoSEQ multiplex PCR, while TCRdb's copy carries only in-frame clones and drops some. The repertoire holds about 150,000 clones, with roughly 80% as singletons. The sample comprised PBMCs or T cells enriched from blood (not recorded which). Receptor source: a man aged 45-60 years who had recovered from COVID-19.

The chain links TRBV4-1 to TRBJ2-5; TRBD2 agrees at 8 bases. The germline V gene has CDR1 MGHRA and CDR2 YSYEKL. The ends lost 0 bases at V and 5 bases at J; junction bases unmatched: 11. There are 17 residues in the CDR3. CDR3 bases: TGCGCCAGCAGCCAAGAGGGGAACCGCGGGGGGATTGAGACCCAGTACTTC. Translating gives CASSQEGNRGGIETQYF.

There are a few counts of this clone. The CDR3: CAISESQRGQEKLFF. CDR3 DNA sequence: TGTGCCATCAGTGAGTCGCAGAGGGGGCAAGAAAAACTGTTTTTT. V gene TRBV10-3 combines with J gene TRBJ1-4; TRBD1 agrees at 7 bases. This CDR3 region has 15 residues. V gave up 0 bases and J gave up 8 bases; unmatched junction bases: 6. The germline CDR1 and CDR2 sequences are ENHRY and SYGVKD.

J is TRBJ1-2 and V is TRBV3-1 (or the pseudogene TRBV3-2); TRBD1 matches 8 bases. Losses at the gene ends were 1 base for V and 4 bases for J; bases not matched to a gene: 8. The CDR3 covers 16 residues. Germline loops: CDR1 LGHDT, CDR2 YNNKEL (reference sequence). CDR3 residues: CASSQVYRGDSYGYTF. The CDR3 DNA follows: TGTGCCAGCAGCCAAGTTTACAGGGGGGATAGCTATGGCTACACCTTC.

J is TRBJ1-4 and V is TRBV3-1 (or the pseudogene TRBV3-2); the match to TRBD1 covers 8 bases. V shed 2 bases and J 8 bases; nucleotides not matched to a gene: 7. Per the germline V gene, CDR1 is LGHDT and CDR2 is YNNKEL (reference sequence). The CDR3 extends over 15 amino acids. DNA of the CDR3: TGTGCCAGCAGCCAACGGACAGGGTGGGAGGAAAAACTGTTTTTT. Translating gives CASSQRTGWEEKLFF.

The chain joins TRBV3-1 (or the pseudogene TRBV3-2) to TRBJ2-7, with unresolved D. Germline assignment: CDR1 LGHDT and CDR2 YNNKEL (reference sequence). This CDR3 region has 14 residues. The V and J ends lost 1 base and 4 bases respectively, with 11 bases between them. Written as DNA, the CDR3 is TGTGCCAGCAGCCAAGCCCCGACATCTTACGAGCAGTACTTC. Amino acid sequence: CASSQAPTSYEQYF.

This chain joins TRBV3-1 (or the pseudogene TRBV3-2) and TRBJ1-2; TRBD1 aligns across 8 bases. J was trimmed by 5 bases and V by 0 bases; bases with no gene match: 5. The CDR3 spans 15 residues. Germline V gives CDR1 LGHDT, CDR2 YNNKEL (reference sequence). CDR3 protein: CASSQDSGGPYGYTF. The CDR3 DNA is TGTGCCAGCAGCCAAGATTCAGGGGGCCCTTATGGCTACACCTTC.

The chain recombines TRBV7-2 with TRBJ1-2; 9 bases fit TRBD1. CDR1 is SGHTA, CDR2 FQGNSA, per germline. The CDR3 runs to 17 residues. With V trimmed by 2 bases and J by 6 bases, 13 bases remained unmatched. CDR3 loop: CASSLTTTDRGGDGYTF. CDR3 bases: TGTGCCAGCAGCTTAACCACCACGGACAGGGGAGGGGATGGCTACACCTTC.

This chain joins TRBV21-1 and TRBJ2-7; TRBD1 is the table's D call and was not checked against the DNA. TRBV21-1 is tagged as a pseudogene. The CDR3 contains 15 residues. The DNA of the CDR3 is TGTGCCAGCAGAGATTTCAGGGGCAACTCCTACGAGCAGTACTTC. Its protein is CASRDFRGNSYEQYF.

This chain joins TRBV5-4 and TRBJ2-5; D uncertain. Trimming took 2 bases from V and 5 from J, leaving 7 bases between them. Looked up from germline, CDR1 is SGHNT and CDR2 is YYREEE (reference sequence). The CDR3 runs to 12 residues. CDR3 in DNA: TGTGCCAGCAGCTTTTCCTCCGAGACCCAGTACTTC. Residues: CASSFSSETQYF.

This clone was counted a few times. The rearrangement links TRBV27 to TRBJ1-1, with TRBD1 matching 7 bases. From germline, CDR1 is MNHEY and CDR2 SMNVEV (reference sequence). The CDR3 totals 13 residues. With V trimmed by 6 bases and J by 6 bases, 7 bases remained unmatched. This CDR3 reads CASSRGSVAEAFF. Here the CDR3 DNA reads TGTGCCAGCAGCAGGGGGTCAGTCGCTGAAGCTTTCTTT.

The V call is TRBV4-3, the J call TRBJ1-4; no clear D gene. Germline V gene lookup returns CDR1 LGHNA and CDR2 YSLEER. Trimming removed 4 bases at V and 0 bases at J, with 9 bases between. CDR3 length equals 15 residues. The CDR3 DNA reads TGCGCCAGCAGCCGCAGACTGCCAACTAATGAAAAACTGTTTTTT. Amino acid sequence: CASSRRLPTNEKLFF.

The gene calls are TRBV25-1 and TRBJ2-3; D is uncertain. The CDR3 loop spans 13 amino acids. V lost 1 base and J lost 4, with 6 bases in between. Germline CDR1 reads MGHDK; CDR2 reads SYGVNS. CDR3 in DNA: TGTGCCAGCAGTGAATCTGGCTCAGATACGCAGTATTTT. Encoded protein: CASSESGSDTQYF.

DNA for the CDR3: TGTGCCAGCAGCTTAGCCCGAGGGGACAGGGCACCCGAGCAGTACTTC. This encodes CASSLARGDRAPEQYF. The chain has TRBV7-8 and TRBJ2-7; 9 bases fit TRBD1. The CDR3 length is 16 residues. Germline V gene sequence: CDR1 SGHVS, CDR2 FQNEAQ. Trimming removed 0 bases from V and 6 bases from J; junction bases left unmatched: 9.

The genes are TRBV19 and TRBJ2-1, with TRBD2 matching 16 bases. The germline V gene encodes CDR1 LNHDA and CDR2 SQIVND (reference sequence). V dropped 10 bases and J dropped 0; count of bases not matched to a gene: 15. The CDR3 totals 20 residues. The chain's CDR3 is CATQGGLAGGSRSSYNEQFF. DNA of the CDR3: TGTGCCACCCAAGGGGGACTAGCGGGGGGGTCCCGTAGCTCCTACAATGAGCAGTTCTTC.

The CDR3 protein is CSVRQGAYEQYF. CDR3 DNA sequence: TGCAGCGTTCGACAGGGGGCCTACGAGCAGTACTTC. The gene calls are TRBV29-1 and TRBJ2-7; 9 bases are shared with TRBD1. The CDR3 runs 12 residues. J lost 2 bases, V lost 5 bases, and 1 base had no gene match. Germline V gene sequence: CDR1 SQVTM, CDR2 ANQGSEA.

The chain recombines TRBV29-1 with TRBJ1-5, with 8 bases lining up with TRBD1. V gave up 2 bases and J gave up 9 bases; unmatched junction bases: 3. Germline V gene sequence: CDR1 SQVTM, CDR2 ANQGSEA. The length of the CDR3 is 12 residues. The CDR3 reads CSVETGGGPQHF. The DNA for the CDR3 is TGCAGCGTTGAAACAGGGGGAGGGCCCCAGCATTTT.

This chain links TRBV19 with TRBJ1-2; D ambiguous. This CDR3 has 13 residues. Germline CDR1 and CDR2: LNHDA and SQIVND (reference sequence). V lost 8 bases to trimming and J lost 4 bases, with 14 bases between them. For the CDR3, the DNA is TGTGCCAGTGGTCGGGAGAGGGTCTATGGCTACACCTTC. Amino acids: CASGRERVYGYTF.

Turning to this clone: The sample has other DNA sequences that encode this CDR3 too. V gene TRBV2 combines with J gene TRBJ1-1; 8 bases map to TRBD1. Germline V lookup: CDR1 SNHLY, CDR2 FYNNEI. V gave up 4 bases and J gave up 7 bases; unmatched junction bases: 2. The CDR3 has 12 residues. CDR3 nucleotides: TGTGCCAGCAGTGCCGGACAGGGTGAAGCTTTCTTT. Amino acids: CASSAGQGEAFF.

This clone was seen more than once but under ten times. The chain couples TRBV5-1 to TRBJ1-6; 11 bases are a match to TRBD1. The CDR3 totals 17 residues. With V trimmed by 1 base and J by 12 bases, 12 bases remained unmatched. Germline CDR1 and CDR2: SGHRS and YFSETQ. The CDR3 protein is CASSLISGQGAVVPLHF. CDR3 nucleotides: TGCGCCAGCAGCTTGATTTCCGGACAGGGGGCAGTTGTACCCCTCCACTTT.

This chain links TRBV2 with TRBJ2-2, with D perhaps matching TRBD1 (5 bases). The V gene's germline CDR1 is SNHLY and CDR2 FYNNEI. V gave up 4 bases and J gave up 2 bases, with 14 bases separating them. The CDR3 loop spans 16 amino acids. The CDR3: CASSVLGQTNTGELFF. CDR3 sequence (DNA): TGTGCCAGCAGTGTTTTGGGGCAGACCAACACCGGGGAGCTGTTTTTT. Combining the CDR3 with reference TRBV2 and TRBJ2-2 gives the whole variable domain EPEVTQTPSHQVTQMGQEVILRCVPISNHLYFYWYRQILGQKVEFLVSFYNNEISEKSEIFDDQFSVERPDGSNFTLKIRSTKLEDSAMYFCASSVLGQTNTGELFFGEGSRLTVL.

This clone was detected a few times. The V and J genes are TRBV5-5 and TRBJ2-1; 8 nucleotides line up with TRBD1. The V gene end was trimmed by 3 bases and the J gene end by 6 bases; junction bases not matched to a gene: 5. CDR3 length equals 14 residues. Per germline, CDR1 SGHKS and CDR2 YYEKEE (reference sequence). The CDR3 DNA sequence: TGTGCCAGCAGCTGGGGGACAGGCGGCAATGAGCAGTTCTTC. Translated: CASSWGTGGNEQFF.

The chain combines TRBV6-5 with TRBJ1-6; 8 positions match TRBD1. The CDR3 is 15 residues long. Per germline, CDR1 MNHEY and CDR2 SVGAGI. V lost 1 base to trimming and J lost 6 bases; unmatched junction nucleotides: 2. For the CDR3, the DNA is TGTGCCAGCAGTTACTTGGGACAGGTTAATTCACCCCTCCACTTT. Translated: CASSYLGQVNSPLHF.

The chain uses TRBV19 and TRBJ1-1; 7 nucleotides agree with TRBD1. This CDR3 region has 15 residues. Unmatched junction bases numbered 12, after V lost 7 bases and J lost 4 bases. Germline lookup yields CDR1 LNHDA and CDR2 SQIVND (reference sequence). The CDR3 loop reads CASKPPTGMFTEAFF. DNA of the CDR3: TGTGCCAGTAAGCCGCCGACAGGGATGTTCACTGAAGCTTTCTTT. The entire variable domain, with the rest obtained from reference TRBV19 and TRBJ1-1, is as follows: DGGITQSPKYLFRKEGQNVTLSCEQNLNHDAMYWYRQDPGQGLRLIYYSQIVNDFQKGDIAEGYSVSREKKESFPLTVTSAQKNPTAFYLCASKPPTGMFTEAFFGQGTRLTVV.

V and J are TRBV5-8 and TRBJ1-4; D may be TRBD1 (5 bases). This CDR3 has 13 amino acids. Germline V gives CDR1 SGHTS, CDR2 YDEGEE. V dropped 4 bases and J dropped 8 bases, with 12 bases sitting between them. The CDR3 bases are TGTGCCAGCAGCCCAGACAGCGGGGAAAAACTGTTTTTT. Protein sequence: CASSPDSGEKLFF.

In this sample, this clone turned up a few times. The genes are TRBV6-2 or TRBV6-3 and TRBJ1-2; perhaps TRBD1 as D (5 bases). Germline CDR1 and CDR2: MNHEY and SVGEGT. CDR3 length equals 16 residues. V was pared by 2 bases and J by 2 bases, with 15 bases between. In DNA form, the CDR3 reads TGTGCCAGCAGTTACCCTGCTCAGGGCCTCAACTATGGCTACACCTTC. This sequence encodes CASSYPAQGLNYGYTF.

The J gene is TRBJ2-7, the V gene TRBV5-4; TRBD2 is a possible D gene (6 bases). The germline V and J ends were trimmed by 2 bases and 4 bases, with 10 bases remaining between them. Germline-derived CDR1 and CDR2 are SGHNT and YYREEE (reference sequence). CDR3 size: 13 residues. The CDR3 DNA reads as TGTGCCAGCAGCTTTCGGGGGAGGTACGAGCAGTACTTC. It translates to CASSFRGRYEQYF.

V is TRBV30 and J is TRBJ2-5, with 13 nucleotides matching TRBD2. CDR1 GTSNPN and CDR2 SVGIG come from the germline V gene (reference sequence). The CDR3 length is 17 residues. The junction had 10 bases not matched to a gene; V was cut back by 1 base and J by 5 bases. CDR3 coding DNA: TGTGCCTGGAGTGGTTTTCTAACTAGCGGGGGGGGTGAGACCCAGTACTTC. Translation: CAWSGFLTSGGGETQYF.

The genes are TRBV7-9 and TRBJ1-2, with 7 bases matching TRBD1. The germline V gene has CDR1 SEHNR and CDR2 FQNEAQ (reference sequence). The CDR3 has 15 residues. V lost 3 bases, J lost 1 base, and 5 bases stayed unmatched. The CDR3 reads CASSFRTGDNYGYTF. As DNA, the CDR3 is TGTGCCAGCAGCTTCCGAACAGGGGATAACTATGGCTACACCTTC. Using reference TRBV7-9 and TRBJ1-2 for the parts outside the CDR3, the full variable domain is DTGVSQNPRHKITKRGQNVTFRCDPISEHNRLYWYRQTLGQGPEFLTYFQNEAQLEKSRLLSDRFSAERPKGSFSTLEIQRTEQGDSAMYLCASSFRTGDNYGYTFGSGTRLTVV.

The gene calls are TRBV14 and TRBJ2-5, with a tentative D call TRBD1 (5 bases). The CDR3 runs to 15 residues. Trimming removed 0 bases from V and 4 bases from J, with 12 bases in between. Germline V gene sequence: CDR1 SGHDN, CDR2 FVKESK. The DNA for the CDR3 is TGTGCCAGCAGCCAAGATGGATCTAGGGGAGAGACCCAGTACTTC. Protein product: CASSQDGSRGETQYF.

The chain employs TRBV4-3 and TRBJ2-5, with D unclear. The ends were cut back, 8 bases at V and 5 bases at J, with 15 bases in the middle. The germline CDR1 and CDR2 sequences are LGHNA and YSLEER. The CDR3 consists of 13 residues. CDR3 sequence reads: CASSTRVGETQYF. The CDR3 nucleotides are TGCGCCAGCTCTACCCGGGTTGGGGAGACCCAGTACTTC.